This entry concerns a single TCR beta chain. The specificity of this receptor is unknown. Per-nucleotide qualities are absent, and no much larger clonotype sits a single base away. RNA was extracted with the RNeasy kit and roughly 0.45 to 1 ug was reverse transcribed using random hexamers. The immunoSEQ multiplex PCR assay, covering 54 Vbeta and 13 Jbeta segments, was used to amplify TCR beta CDR3 regions. PCR amplification bias was corrected by using a synthetic template baseline for primer optimization and computational correction. For the original study's pipeline: Reads were assigned to V, D and J genes according to IMGT and analyzed in immunoSEQ Analyzer, with only productive sequences retained. Clonality was calculated as one minus the Shannon entropy normalized by log2 of the number of productive unique sequences. Public and private clones were assessed among the 100 most prevalent clones of each patient and control. Susac-specific clones were defined as absent from healthy and MS cohorts, roughly 1,100 published viral clones and other ImmuneACCESS disease sequences. TCRdb passed the public sequencing reads through fastp at Q25 and MiXCR, retaining productive beta sequences. Entries are consolidated by CDR3 protein sequence, retaining the most common genes and DNA. TCRdb, not the original authors, processed these V and J calls. The sample profile shows roughly 110,000 distinct CDR3 sequences; roughly 92% of them were found once. The top ten clonotypes cover approximately 0.12% of the sample.

The data were taken from a study of CD8 T cells in Susac syndrome (dated by TCRdb to the late 2010s). The study in broad terms: The study used repertoire sequencing to test whether antigen drove CD8+ T cell activation and differentiation in Susac syndrome. The clonality of the CD8+ T cell repertoire was compared across about 12 healthy donors, roughly 14 Susac syndrome patients and around 16 multiple sclerosis patients.

Paper-wide results and their limitations: The number of individuals in the TCR sequencing and HLA analysis was acknowledged as relatively small.

Peripheral blood CD8+ and CD4+ T cells from healthy donors, Susac syndrome patients and multiple sclerosis patients were profiled using high-throughput TCR beta sequencing. The healthy donors served as controls matched for age and sex. CD8+ TEMRA cells were enriched by FACS, while bulk CD8+ and CD4+ T cells were purified by magnetic negative isolation. Blood was drawn into EDTA tubes, processed within 24 hours, and PBMCs were isolated by density gradient centrifugation. PBMCs destined for TCR sequencing were cryopreserved in liquid nitrogen and later thawed in a 37 °C water bath. Purity of sorted or isolated CD4+, CD8+ and CD8+ TEMRA cells was at least 90%. V loses 4 bases of germline sequence and J loses 5 bases, and the interval between the two ends is 20 bases. The CDR3 holds 16 amino acids from the cysteine to the phenylalanine. Kept here is only the CDR3 DNA, which spans 48 bases and is read in frame from base 1. CDR1 SQVTM and CDR2 ANQGSEA were looked up in the germline V gene.

Specimen: CD8+ T cells from PBMCs. The TCR was taken from a human donor in good health. The V gene is TRBV29-1 and the J gene is TRBJ2-2; 6 matching bases give a weak D call of TRBD1. Read as DNA, the sequence is TGCAGCGTTGGTCACAGGGTTGCGTCGGGGACCGGGGAGCTGTTTTTT. The encoded protein is CSVGHRVASGTGELFF.